This entry lists 18 T cell receptor beta chains sequenced from one sample in a study of blood T cell repertoires in COVID-19. Data came from immunoSEQ multiplex PCR; TCRdb stores just in-frame clones and leaves some out. Of about 270,000 clones in the sample, 88% are singletons; the top ten hold roughly 4%. Sample: peripheral blood. The receptor source for this set is a man aged 55 to 70 who had recovered from COVID-19.

A single count supports this clone. This chain joins TRBV27 and TRBJ1-2, with unresolved D. Germline lookup yields CDR1 MNHEY and CDR2 SMNVEV (reference sequence). Trimming shortened V by 3 bases and J by 6 bases, and 14 bases separated the two germline ends. This CDR3 region has 14 residues. The CDR3, as DNA: TGTGCCAGCAGTTTCCTTCCTCTACAGAATGGCTACACCTTC. It encodes CASSFLPLQNGYTF.

This chain links TRBV5-8 with TRBJ2-4; D remains ambiguous. The CDR3 totals 15 residues. Per germline, CDR1 SGHTS and CDR2 YDEGEE. With 4 bases removed from V and 0 bases from J, the gap between germline ends came to 11 bases. The CDR3 loop is CASSGEMLAKNIQYF. Written as DNA, the CDR3 is TGTGCCAGCAGCGGAGAGATGTTAGCCAAAAACATTCAGTACTTC.

V gene TRBV3-1 (or the pseudogene TRBV3-2) combines with J gene TRBJ2-1; D is possibly TRBD2 (6 bases). CDR3 length: 14 residues. V shed 2 bases and J shed 6 bases, with 11 bases lying between them. From germline, CDR1 is LGHDT and CDR2 YNNKEL (reference sequence). This chain's CDR3 is CASSQTHGGNEQFF. The CDR3 nucleotides are TGTGCCAGCAGCCAAACTCACGGGGGCAATGAGCAGTTCTTC.

CDR3 sequence: CAWSPGGRGAYEQYF. The DNA for the CDR3 is TGTGCCTGGAGTCCGGGGGGGCGGGGGGCCTACGAGCAGTACTTC. V is TRBV30 and J is TRBJ2-7; 8 bases fit TRBD2. CDR1 is GTSNPN and CDR2 is SVGIG in the germline V gene (reference sequence). This CDR3 is built from 15 residues. Trimming cost V 2 bases and J 2 bases; bases outside gene matches: 8.

The chain combines TRBV5-1 with TRBJ2-1; D is perhaps TRBD2 (5 bases). CDR3 size: 17 residues. Per the germline V gene, CDR1 is SGHRS and CDR2 is YFSETQ. Trimming removed 4 bases at V and 6 bases at J, with 23 bases between. The CDR3 loop reads CASSLGHRDTSTNEQFF. CDR3 bases: TGCGCCAGCAGCCTTGGGCACCGGGATACGAGCACCAATGAGCAGTTCTTC. Full variable domain (rest looked up from reference TRBV5-1 and TRBJ2-1): KAGVTQTPRYLIKTRGQQVTLSCSPISGHRSVSWYQQTPGQGLQFLFEYFSETQRNKGNFPGRFSGRQFSNSRSEMNVSTLELGDSALYLCASSLGHRDTSTNEQFFGPGTRLTVL.

The J gene is TRBJ2-4, the V gene TRBV4-2; 7 bases line up with TRBD1. V lost 1 base to trimming and J lost 6 bases; unmatched junction nucleotides: 6. The germline V gene has CDR1 LGHNA and CDR2 YNFKEQ. CDR3 length: 15 residues. Here the CDR3 DNA reads TGTGCCAGCAGCCAAGTCCAACAGGGGCGAAACATTCAGTACTTC. This sequence encodes CASSQVQQGRNIQYF.

The CDR3 bases are TGTGCCAGCAGTGACCCCGTATCAGGGGGCCATCAAGAGACCCAGTACTTC. It specifies CASSDPVSGGHQETQYF. The chain carries TRBV6-1 and TRBJ2-5, with 8 bases lining up with TRBD1. This CDR3 region has 17 residues. CDR1 is MNHNS and CDR2 is SASEGT in the germline V gene. J gave up 2 bases and V 3 bases, and 11 bases lay outside the gene matches.

The gene calls are TRBV27 and TRBJ1-2, with D maybe TRBD1 (5 bases). The germline V gene encodes CDR1 MNHEY and CDR2 SMNVEV (reference sequence). This CDR3 is 13 amino acids long. Trimming left V 4 bases short and J 7 bases short, with 13 bases between. In nucleotides, the CDR3 is TGTGCCAGCAGTTCCCCGGACATCATTGGCTACACCTTC. This codes for CASSSPDIIGYTF.

This chain joins TRBV11-2 and TRBJ1-4; possible D gene TRBD1, 5 bases. V gave up 5 bases and J gave up 7 bases, with 14 bases separating them. The germline CDR1 and CDR2 sequences are SGHAT and FQNNGV. This CDR3 has 14 amino acids. CDR3 loop: CASSRTGTGEKLFF. DNA of the CDR3: TGTGCCAGCAGCAGGACCGGGACTGGTGAAAAACTGTTTTTT.

The chain is built from TRBV19 and TRBJ1-5; D is possibly TRBD1 (5 bases). CDR1 and CDR2 from the germline V gene are LNHDA and SQIVND (reference sequence). Trimming cost V 3 bases and J 0 bases, with 12 bases left between them. The CDR3 consists of 16 residues. CDR3 in DNA: TGTGCCAGTAGTATTGGAGGGACGAATAGCAATCAGCCCCAGCATTTT. Translated: CASSIGGTNSNQPQHF.

This clone has only a few counts. This chain connects TRBV18 to TRBJ1-6; D call uncertain. V was shortened by 2 bases and J by 10 bases, with 15 bases between the two germline ends. CDR3 length: 15 residues. Germline assignment: CDR1 KGHSH and CDR2 LQKENI. CDR3 coding DNA: TGTGCCAGCTCACCATCACCGACTAATCCCTCACCCCTCCACTTT. It yields the protein CASSPSPTNPSPLHF.

The chain joins TRBV2 to TRBJ1-5, with D possibly TRBD1 on 5 matching bases. The germline gives CDR1 SNHLY, CDR2 FYNNEI. V lost 6 bases to trimming and J lost 10 bases, with 19 bases between them. The CDR3 extends over 14 amino acids. CDR3 residues: CASRGGVAGHPQHF. In nucleotides, the CDR3 is TGTGCCAGCAGGGGCGGCGTGGCGGGGCATCCCCAGCATTTT.

The chain combines TRBV18 with TRBJ2-2; no clear D. The CDR3 runs 14 residues. Deletions cut 3 bases from V and 1 base from J, with 6 bases between. Germline lookup yields CDR1 KGHSH and CDR2 LQKENI. The CDR3 DNA follows: TGTGCCAGCTCACCCAAACAGAACACCGGGGAGCTGTTTTTT. This translates into CASSPKQNTGELFF.

The V call is TRBV5-1, the J call TRBJ2-4, with D unresolved. The germline V gene encodes CDR1 SGHRS and CDR2 YFSETQ. Trimming shortened V by 0 bases and J by 2 bases, and 18 bases separated the two germline ends. The CDR3 sequence is 18 residues long. The chain's CDR3 is CASSLVLGGSETKNIQYF. CDR3 bases: TGCGCCAGCAGCTTGGTCCTAGGCGGATCCGAAACCAAAAACATTCAGTACTTC.

The genes are TRBV9 and TRBJ2-7, with D perhaps matching TRBD2 (6 bases). With 0 bases removed from V and 1 base from J, the gap between germline ends came to 11 bases. This CDR3 has 15 residues. Germline loops: CDR1 SGDLS, CDR2 YYNGEE. The DNA for the CDR3 is TGTGCCAGCAGCGTAGCTATCGGGGGTTCCTACGAGCAGTACTTC. This codes for CASSVAIGGSYEQYF. The full variable domain, with the rest looked up from reference TRBV9 and TRBJ2-7, is DSGVTQTPKHLITATGQRVTLRCSPRSGDLSVYWYQQSLDQGLQFLIQYYNGEERAKGNILERFSAQQFPDLHSELNLSSLELGDSALYFCASSVAIGGSYEQYFGPGTRLTVT.

V usage is TRBV7-3 and J usage is TRBJ1-1; D possibly corresponds to TRBD1 (6 bases). CDR1 and CDR2 from the germline V gene are SGHTA and FQGTGA. The germline V and J ends were trimmed by 0 bases and 0 bases, with 17 bases remaining between them. The CDR3 consists of 18 residues. In DNA, the CDR3 is TGTGCCAGCAGCTTAACGCATCTATCCGGGACATTGAACACTGAAGCTTTCTTT. Its translation: CASSLTHLSGTLNTEAFF.

The chain employs TRBV18 and TRBJ1-5; maybe TRBD1 (5 bases). The CDR3 is 14 amino acids. Germline-derived CDR1 and CDR2 are KGHSH and LQKENI. The ends were cut back, 6 bases at V and 9 bases at J, with 18 bases in the middle. Here the CDR3 DNA reads TGTGCCAGCTCGCGTGCACAGGAGTTGGCGCCCCAGCATTTT. Encoded protein: CASSRAQELAPQHF.

The chain links TRBV6-5 to TRBJ2-3; 7 nucleotides align to TRBD2. Looked up from germline, CDR1 is MNHEY and CDR2 is SVGAGI. This CDR3 is 14 amino acids long. V shed 7 bases and J 4 bases; nucleotides not matched to a gene: 8. The CDR3 sequence is CASMTGGGADTQYF. CDR3 nucleotide sequence: TGTGCCAGCATGACGGGGGGTGGAGCAGATACGCAGTATTTT.